This T cell receptor beta chain came from a study of blood T cell repertoires in COVID-19. Background on the study: The cDNA or gDNA used as material had been derived from T cells, B-cell-depleted T cells, or PBMCs.

Participants came from roughly 24 US areas, aged about 18 to 89 years. Participants' own reports of clinical history determined their cohort assignment. Source study methods: Estimated nucleated cell counts came from reference gene primer amplification. Produced via immunoSEQ multiplex PCR; TCRdb's table is partial and in-frame only. The D gene and trimming were derived from the DNA, and the V and J assignments and clone size from that table. The sample yields 160,000 or so clones, 88% seen once. This receptor was obtained from a woman in her forties or fifties who had recovered from COVID-19. Sequencing was performed on PBMCs or T cells enriched from blood (not recorded which).

This CDR3 reads CASSLRTGMGTEAFF. DNA for the CDR3: TGCGCCAGCAGCTTGAGGACAGGGATGGGCACTGAAGCTTTCTTT. V and J are TRBV5-1 and TRBJ1-1; 8 nucleotides line up with TRBD1. The V gene's germline CDR1 is SGHRS and CDR2 YFSETQ. The CDR3 consists of 15 residues. With V trimmed by 1 base and J by 4 bases, 6 bases remained unmatched.